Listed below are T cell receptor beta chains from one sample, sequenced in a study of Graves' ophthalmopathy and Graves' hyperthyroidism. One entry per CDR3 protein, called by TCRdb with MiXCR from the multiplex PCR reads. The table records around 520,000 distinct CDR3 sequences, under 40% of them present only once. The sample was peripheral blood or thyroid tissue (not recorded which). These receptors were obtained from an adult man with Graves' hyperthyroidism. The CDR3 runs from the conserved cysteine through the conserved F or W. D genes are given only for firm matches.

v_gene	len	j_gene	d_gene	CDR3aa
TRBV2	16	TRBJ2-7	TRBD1	CASSGPPDRVSYEQYF
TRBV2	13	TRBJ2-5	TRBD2	CAGTSGIQEAQYF
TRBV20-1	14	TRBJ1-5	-	CSARVPGRVETQHF
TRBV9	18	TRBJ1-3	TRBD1	CASSAAPVRGLDGNTIYF
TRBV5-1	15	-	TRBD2	CASSLVSGVHNEQFF
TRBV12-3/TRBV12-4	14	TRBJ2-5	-	CASRSDTYQETQYF
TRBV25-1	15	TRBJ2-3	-	CASSVEGFSTDTQYF
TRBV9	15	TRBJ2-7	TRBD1	CASSVAGGRTGEQYF
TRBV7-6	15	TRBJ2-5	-	CASRGGHTPQETQYF
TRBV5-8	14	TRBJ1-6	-	CASLGQGNGSPLHF
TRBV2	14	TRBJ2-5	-	CASKPGHTQETQYF
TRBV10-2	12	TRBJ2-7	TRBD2	CASSGRRDEQYF
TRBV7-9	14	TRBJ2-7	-	CASSWADGSHEQYF
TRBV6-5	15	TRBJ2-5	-	CASSYSPVVRDTQYF
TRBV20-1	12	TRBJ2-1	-	CSARRINNEQFF
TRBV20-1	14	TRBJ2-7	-	CSLEGTGVAYEQYF
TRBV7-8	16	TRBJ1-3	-	CASSFEAGNSGNTIYF
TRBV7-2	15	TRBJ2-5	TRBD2	CASSLGLAGLETQYF
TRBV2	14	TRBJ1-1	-	CASKTGLMNTEAFF
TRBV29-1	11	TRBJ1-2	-	CSVEDRKGYTF
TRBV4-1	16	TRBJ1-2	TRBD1	CASSQVGVRDRYGYTF
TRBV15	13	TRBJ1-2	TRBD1	CATSTRDRVGFTF
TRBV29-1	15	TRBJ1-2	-	CSVGRLAGGNNGYTF
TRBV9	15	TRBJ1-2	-	CASSPRLGLVNGYTF
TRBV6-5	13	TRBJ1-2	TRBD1	CASSYGTGLGYTF
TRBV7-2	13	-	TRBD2	CASQLGGGNEQFF
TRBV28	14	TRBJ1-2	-	CASNPDTGDYGYTF
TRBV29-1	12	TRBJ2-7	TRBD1	CSGLTGRSEQYF
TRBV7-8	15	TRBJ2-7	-	CASSLVEGIAYEQYF
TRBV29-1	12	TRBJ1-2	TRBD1	CSGQGAGYGYTF
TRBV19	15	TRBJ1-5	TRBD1	CASRVGRGLGQPQHF
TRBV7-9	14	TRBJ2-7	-	CASSVDSLGNEQYF
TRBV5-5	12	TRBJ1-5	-	CASGSQGQPQHF
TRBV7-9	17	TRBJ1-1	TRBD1	CASSLPGQGVENTEAFF
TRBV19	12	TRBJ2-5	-	CASSVQGETQYF
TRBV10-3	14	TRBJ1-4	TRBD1	CASNRDRANEKLFF